Following are 2 T cell receptor beta chains from one sample sequenced in a study of Tregs in tolerant kidney transplant recipients. TCRdb's table, derived via immunoSEQ multiplex PCR, lists solely in-frame clones and lacks some. This repertoire includes 5,000 or so clones. The nonmyeloablative bone marrow transplants came from related graft donors, with transient mixed chimerism. The sequenced sample was CD4+ T cells from blood (PBMCs), obtained roughly 15 months after the transplant. The receptors originated from a human patient who received a combined kidney and bone marrow transplant. T cells may partly derive from the graft donor.

Comment on this clone: The missing CDR3 end, 3 residues past where the read stops, is filled in from the germline J gene. This sequence joins TRBV14 and TRBJ2-5; perhaps TRBD1 as D (6 bases). Germline CDR1 and CDR2: SGHDN and FVKESK. Deletions cut 1 base from V and 5 bases from J, with 14 bases between. The CDR3 consists of 15 residues. The part of the CDR3 DNA that was read is TGTGCCAGCAGCCAAGTACTGGGGGCAAGTGAGACC. Protein sequence: CASSQVLGASET. The entire CDR3 is CASSQVLGASETQYF.

About this clone: The CDR3 is cut off 3 residues early in the read; its end comes from the germline J gene. This sequence joins TRBV29-1 and TRBJ1-1, with D unclear. Deletions cut 4 bases from V and 4 bases from J, with 16 bases between. Germline V gene sequence: CDR1 SQVTM, CDR2 ANQGSEA. The CDR3 is 14 residues long. This chain's CDR3 is CSVVSVRLGTEAFF. The part of the CDR3 DNA that was read is TGCAGCGTTGTTAGTGTCAGGCTGGGCACTGAA.